The clone carrying this TCR beta chain turned up a few times. Its antigen is still unknown. Since the CDR3 does not end with the conserved phenylalanine or tryptophan, this likely comes from a read error. Time point defined: newly diagnosed GD, antithyroid drugs for less than 3 months. Scientists built the TCR library using RNA that was extracted from PBMCs. An endocrinology unit in Xi'an, China, supplied the patients. The sample originates from a study of regulatory T cells in long-lasting Graves disease. Study-level results: Favoring TRBV28, TRBJ1-2 and TRBJ2-5 was a feature seen in persistent disease.

To make TCR beta libraries, researchers used iRepertoire HTBI primers and Arm-PCR of CDR3 regions. One entry per CDR3 protein results from TCRdb running MiXCR on the multiplex PCR reads. The sample contains a few hundred thousand distinct CDR3 sequences, around 17% of which appear only once. Germline V lookup: CDR1 SGHRS, CDR2 YFSETQ. Trimming took 4 bases from V and 0 from J, leaving 11 bases between them. This CDR3 spans 14 amino acids. This same sample was also part of a study on T cells in Graves' hyperthyroidism and ophthalmopathy. That report notes: Pregnant or lactating patients were excluded, as were those with uncontrolled infection or other autoimmune disease. The primer set for the first-round RT-PCR of the TCR CDR3 was HTBI.

The gene calls are TRBV5-1 and TRBJ2-7; perhaps TRBD2 as D (5 bases). The clonotype was recovered from a man aged 40-49 years with Graves disease. Here the sequenced sample was peripheral blood mononuclear cells (PBMCs), taken at new diagnosis, from a patient treated with antithyroid drugs. Written as DNA, the CDR3 is TGCGCCAGCAGCGAGCGGATCAACTCCTACGAGCAGTACTCC. It codes for CASSERINSYEQYS.